This TCR beta chain was recorded in a study of blood T cell repertoires in COVID-19. Some clones are missing from TCRdb's copy, which holds only in-frame ones; the method was immunoSEQ multiplex PCR. The profile shows hundreds of thousands of clones, approximately 86% of them singletons. The sample holds one count of this clone. The CDR3 spans 14 residues. V dropped 6 bases and J dropped 4 bases, with 14 bases sitting between them. Germline CDR1 and CDR2: LNHDA and SQIVND (reference sequence). What was sequenced was PBMCs or T cells enriched from blood (not recorded which). V usage is TRBV19 and J usage is TRBJ2-3; TRBD2 is a possible D gene (5 bases). The source of this sequence is a woman aged 45 to 65 who had recovered from COVID-19. The CDR3 DNA is TGTGCCAGTAGCCAACTAGGCCCCCCAGATACGCAGTATTTT. Protein: CASSQLGPPDTQYF.